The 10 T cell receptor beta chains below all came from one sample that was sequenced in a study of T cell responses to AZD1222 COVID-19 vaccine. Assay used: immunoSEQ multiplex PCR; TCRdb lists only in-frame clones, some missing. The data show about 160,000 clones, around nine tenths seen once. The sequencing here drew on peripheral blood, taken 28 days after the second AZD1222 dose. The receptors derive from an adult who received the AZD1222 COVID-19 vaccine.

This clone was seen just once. The CDR3 loop is CASSFSHQGFTEAFF. CDR3 nucleotides: TGTGCCAGCAGTTTCTCTCATCAGGGATTCACTGAAGCTTTCTTT. The rearrangement uses TRBV6-5 and TRBJ1-1, with D maybe TRBD1 (5 bases). The germline gives CDR1 MNHEY, CDR2 SVGAGI. This CDR3 contains 15 residues. Deletions cut 4 bases from V and 4 bases from J, with 16 bases between.

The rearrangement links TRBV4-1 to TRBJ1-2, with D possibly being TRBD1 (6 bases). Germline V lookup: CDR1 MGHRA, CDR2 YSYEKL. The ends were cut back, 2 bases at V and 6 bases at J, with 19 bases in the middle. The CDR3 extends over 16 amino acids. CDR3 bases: TGCGCCAGCAGCCAACGAGAGGGGGGCGCGCCGGATGGCTACACCTTC. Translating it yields CASSQREGGAPDGYTF.

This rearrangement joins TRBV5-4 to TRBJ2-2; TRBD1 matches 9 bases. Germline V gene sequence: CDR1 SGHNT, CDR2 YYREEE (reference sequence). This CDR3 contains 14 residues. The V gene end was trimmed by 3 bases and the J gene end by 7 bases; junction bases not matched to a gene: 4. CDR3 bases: TGTGCCAGCAGCTCAGACAGGGGGATCGGGGAGCTGTTTTTT. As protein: CASSSDRGIGELFF.

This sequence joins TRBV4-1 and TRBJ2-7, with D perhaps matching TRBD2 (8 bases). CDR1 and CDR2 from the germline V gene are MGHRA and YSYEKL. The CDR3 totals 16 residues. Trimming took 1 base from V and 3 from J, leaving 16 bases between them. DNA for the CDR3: TGCGCCAGCAGCCAAGTGTCCGGGAGGGGGCTCTACGAGCAGTACTTC. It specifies CASSQVSGRGLYEQYF.

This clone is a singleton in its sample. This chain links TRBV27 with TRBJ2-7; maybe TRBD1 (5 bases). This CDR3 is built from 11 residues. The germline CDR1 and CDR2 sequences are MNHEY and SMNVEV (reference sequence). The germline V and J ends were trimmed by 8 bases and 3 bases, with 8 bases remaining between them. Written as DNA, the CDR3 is TGTGCCAGCGCCGGACACTACGAGCAGTACTTC. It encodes CASAGHYEQYF.

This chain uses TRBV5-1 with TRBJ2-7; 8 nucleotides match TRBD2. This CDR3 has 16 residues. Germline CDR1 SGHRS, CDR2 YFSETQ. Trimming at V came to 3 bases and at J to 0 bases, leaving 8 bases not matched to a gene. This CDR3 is CASSYYPGTSSYEQYF. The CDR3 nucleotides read TGCGCCAGCAGCTACTACCCCGGGACTAGCTCCTACGAGCAGTACTTC.

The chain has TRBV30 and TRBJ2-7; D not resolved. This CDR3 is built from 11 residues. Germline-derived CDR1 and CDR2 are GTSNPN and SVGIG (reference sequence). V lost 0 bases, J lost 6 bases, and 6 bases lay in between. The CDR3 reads CAWSVMPEQYF. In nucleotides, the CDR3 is TGTGCCTGGAGTGTAATGCCCGAGCAGTACTTC. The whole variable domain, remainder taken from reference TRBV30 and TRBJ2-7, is SQTIHQWPATLVQPVGSPLSLECTVEGTSNPNLYWYRQAAGRGLQLLFYSVGIGQISSEVPQNLSASRPQDRQFILSSKKLLLSDSGFYLCAWSVMPEQYFGPGTRLTVT.

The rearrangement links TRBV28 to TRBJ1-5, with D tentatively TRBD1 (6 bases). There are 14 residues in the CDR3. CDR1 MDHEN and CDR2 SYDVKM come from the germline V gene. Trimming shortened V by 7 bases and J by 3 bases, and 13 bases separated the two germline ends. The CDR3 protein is CASMVGASNQPQHF. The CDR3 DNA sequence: TGTGCCAGCATGGTGGGGGCCTCCAATCAGCCCCAGCATTTT.

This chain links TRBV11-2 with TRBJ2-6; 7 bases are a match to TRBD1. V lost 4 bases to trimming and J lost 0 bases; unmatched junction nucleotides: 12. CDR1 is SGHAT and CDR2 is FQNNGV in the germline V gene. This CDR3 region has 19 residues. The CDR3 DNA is TGTGCCAGCAGCTCTCTAGGGACAGCGATTAGCTCTGGGGCCAACGTCCTGACTTTC. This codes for CASSSLGTAISSGANVLTF.

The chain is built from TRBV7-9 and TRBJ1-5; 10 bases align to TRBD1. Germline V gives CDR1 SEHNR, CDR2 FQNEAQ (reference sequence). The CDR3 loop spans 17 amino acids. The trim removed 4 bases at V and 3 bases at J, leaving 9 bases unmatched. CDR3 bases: TGTGCCAGCAGCTCAGGTATGGGGACAGGGGACAATCAGCCCCAGCATTTT. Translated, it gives CASSSGMGTGDNQPQHF.